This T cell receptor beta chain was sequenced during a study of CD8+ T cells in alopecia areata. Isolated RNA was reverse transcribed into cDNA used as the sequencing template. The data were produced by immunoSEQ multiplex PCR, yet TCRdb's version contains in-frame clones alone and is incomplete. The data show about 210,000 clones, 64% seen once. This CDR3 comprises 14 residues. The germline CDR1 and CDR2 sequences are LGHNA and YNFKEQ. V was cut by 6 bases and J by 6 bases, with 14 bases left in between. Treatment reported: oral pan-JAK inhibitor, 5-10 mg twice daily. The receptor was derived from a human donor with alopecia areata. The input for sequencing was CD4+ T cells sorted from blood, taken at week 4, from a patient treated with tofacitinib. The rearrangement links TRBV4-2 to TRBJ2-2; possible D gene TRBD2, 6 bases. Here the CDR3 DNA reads TGTGCCAGCAGTTACTCGCCGGGGGCCGGGGAGCTGTTTTTT. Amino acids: CASSYSPGAGELFF.